This TCR beta chain stems from a study of Ad26.COV2.S vaccination and SARS-CoV-2 variants. Study information: Into the muscle, Ad26.COV2.S was dosed once or twice, 56 days apart.

Clones were sequenced by immunoSEQ multiplex PCR, and TCRdb holds only the in-frame ones, with some missing. The sample has hundreds of thousands of clones, roughly nine tenths seen once. The sample's treatment: roughly 18 received Ad26.COV2.S at low or high dose, single or two shots; roughly five received placebo; per-sample allocation not given. The study sampled participants on day 63 after the first vaccine or placebo injection. Ad26 vector vaccine expressed Wuhan-strain SARS-CoV-2 spike. The origin of this receptor is a person between 18 and 59 years old who received the Ad26.COV2.S COVID-19 vaccine or a placebo. Sequenced here: peripheral blood, sampled in a trial of Ad26.COV2.S vaccine versus placebo.

The CDR3 sequence is CASSGPGGTEAFF. The CDR3 DNA sequence: TGTGCCAGCAGTGGGCCAGGGGGCACTGAAGCTTTCTTT. The V and J genes are TRBV2 and TRBJ1-1; 7 nucleotides align to TRBD1. Germline trimming cut 4 bases from V and 4 bases from J; bases unmatched to any gene: 3. The CDR3 is 13 amino acids. The germline gives CDR1 SNHLY, CDR2 FYNNEI.